What follows are 25 T cell receptor beta chains derived from one specimen sequenced in a study of human T cells and chemical hapten exposure. Time point specified: pre-sensitization, week 0. This sample's treatment: therapeutic diphenylcyclopropenone sensitization with weekly scalp DPC. TCRdb independently ran MiXCR on the RACE reads; one entry per CDR3 protein. The table lists more than 150,000 distinct CDR3 sequences, around 30% of them singletons. The sequenced sample was whole blood, obtained in connection with sensitization to the hapten diphenylcyclopropenone (DPC). These receptors all stem from a woman aged 25 to 45 with alopecia areata. Some clones in this sample may be carry-over from other donors' samples.

This rearrangement joins TRBV25-1 to TRBJ2-7; a weak D match, TRBD2 (6 bases). Trimming pared 5 bases from V and 2 bases from J, leaving 16 bases between. In germline, CDR1 is MGHDK, CDR2 SYGVNS. This CDR3 contains 15 residues. The CDR3 sequence is CASSPGAVGTYEQYF. As DNA, the CDR3 is TGTGCCAGCAGTCCGGGAGCCGTTGGGACCTACGAGCAGTACTTC.

CDR3 in DNA: TGTGCCAGCAGCTTATCAGCTAACTATGGCTACACCTTC. Its protein is CASSLSANYGYTF. V usage is TRBV7-8 and J usage is TRBJ1-2; D not certain. With 2 bases removed from V and 0 bases from J, the gap between germline ends came to 4 bases. Germline V gene lookup returns CDR1 SGHVS and CDR2 FQNEAQ. The CDR3 is 13 amino acids.

The table lists this clonotype with a few counts. J is TRBJ2-2 and V is TRBV10-3, with 9 positions matching TRBD2. V was clipped by 8 bases and J by 6 bases; unmatched bases: 7. The V gene's germline CDR1 is ENHRY and CDR2 SYGVKD. This CDR3 has 14 amino acids. The CDR3 sequence: CAIGEREEAGELFF. The CDR3, as DNA: TGTGCCATCGGGGAGCGGGAGGAGGCCGGGGAGCTGTTTTTT.

The chain has TRBV28 and TRBJ2-3, with 9 positions matching TRBD2. CDR3 length: 16 amino acids. Germline V gene sequence: CDR1 MDHEN, CDR2 SYDVKM. Trimming at V came to 3 bases and at J to 3 bases, leaving 7 bases not matched to a gene. CDR3 loop: CASSLAAGGTTDTQYF. CDR3 coding DNA: TGTGCCAGCAGTTTGGCGGCGGGAGGGACTACAGATACGCAGTATTTT.

Comment on this clonotype: Likely a read error: the CDR3 ends without its conserved phenylalanine or tryptophan. This chain links TRBV29-1 with TRBJ1-1; D is undetermined. Germline CDR1 and CDR2: SQVTM and ANQGSEA. CDR3 length: 12 amino acids. V was cut by 5 bases and J by 2 bases, with 9 bases left in between. CDR3 sequence reads: CSVYKANTEAFL. In DNA, the CDR3 is TGCAGCGTTTATAAGGCTAACACTGAAGCTTTCTTA.

This chain joins TRBV4-3 and TRBJ2-1; tentative D call: TRBD1 (6 bases). V lost 0 bases to trimming and J lost 8 bases, with 17 bases between them. CDR1 and CDR2 from the germline V gene are LGHNA and YSLEER. This CDR3 has 16 amino acids. This CDR3 is CASSQDWRQDSYEQFF. The CDR3 DNA reads as TGCGCCAGCAGCCAAGATTGGCGACAGGACAGCTATGAGCAGTTCTTC.

This clonotype has only a few counts. CDR3 nucleotides: TGCGCCAGCAGCCTCCCGGGGCGCGGGGGCCCGGGACTAGCGGACTACGAGCAGTACTTC. This sequence encodes CASSLPGRGGPGLADYEQYF. This chain joins TRBV4-3 and TRBJ2-7; 11 bases are a match to TRBD2. After removal of 4 bases from V and 3 bases from J, the junction contained 20 bases not matched to a gene. Looked up from germline, CDR1 is LGHNA and CDR2 is YSLEER. This CDR3 comprises 20 residues.

This clonotype was counted only a few times. The CDR3 loop is CASSLVYRDSNQPQHF. In DNA form, the CDR3 reads TGCGCCAGCAGCTTGGTTTACAGGGATAGCAATCAGCCCCAGCATTTT. V and J are TRBV5-1 and TRBJ1-5, with D perhaps matching TRBD1 (6 bases). The germline gives CDR1 SGHRS, CDR2 YFSETQ. The CDR3 length is 16 residues. With 0 bases removed from V and 0 bases from J, the gap between germline ends came to 10 bases.

The V call is TRBV20-1, the J call TRBJ1-5, with 9 nucleotides matching TRBD1. Unmatched junction bases numbered 10, after V lost 5 bases and J lost 5 bases. The germline gives CDR1 DFQATT, CDR2 SNEGSKA (reference sequence). The CDR3 spans 15 residues. The CDR3 nucleotides are TGCAGTGCTGCCAGCCGGGACAGGGAATATCAGCCCCAGCATTTT. Translating it yields CSAASRDREYQPQHF.

The V gene is TRBV20-1, the J gene TRBJ2-5; no reliable D call. The CDR3 is made up of 14 amino acids. CDR1 and CDR2 from the germline V gene are DFQATT and SNEGSKA (reference sequence). V lost 3 bases to trimming and J lost 5 bases, with 16 bases between them. The CDR3 sequence is CSASQRAPQETQYF. CDR3 DNA: TGCAGTGCTAGTCAACGGGCCCCCCAGGAGACCCAGTACTTC.

The sample holds a few counts of this clonotype. The gene calls are TRBV29-1 and TRBJ2-2; 8 positions match TRBD1. The J segment lost 1 base and the V segment lost 6 bases, leaving 4 bases of the junction unmatched. This CDR3 comprises 14 residues. Germline CDR1 is SQVTM and CDR2 is ANQGSEA. CDR3 DNA sequence: TGCAGCGTCACAGGGGGAGTGAACACCGGGGAGCTGTTTTTT. Its translation is CSVTGGVNTGELFF.

The chain joins TRBV9 to TRBJ2-3; 9 nucleotides agree with TRBD2. The ends lost 1 base at V and 2 bases at J; junction bases unmatched: 8. The CDR3 spans 17 residues. Germline CDR1 reads SGDLS; CDR2 reads YYNGEE. CDR3 nucleotides: TGTGCCAGCAGCGTAACGACTAGCGGAGACAACACAGATACGCAGTATTTT. This encodes CASSVTTSGDNTDTQYF.

This clonotype has more than one count but fewer than ten. This chain links TRBV6-2 or TRBV6-3 with TRBJ2-3, with unresolved D. Germline V lookup: CDR1 MNHEY, CDR2 SVGEGT. V dropped 2 bases and J dropped 3 bases, with 12 bases sitting between them. CDR3 length equals 15 residues. CDR3 protein: CASSYGVLGTDTQYF. CDR3 DNA: TGTGCCAGCAGTTACGGGGTCCTGGGAACAGATACGCAGTATTTT.

This chain joins TRBV6-5 and TRBJ1-1, with D possibly matching TRBD1 (5 bases). Germline V gene lookup returns CDR1 MNHEY and CDR2 SVGAGI. The CDR3 extends over 13 amino acids. Trimming took 2 bases from V and 4 from J, leaving 8 bases between them. CDR3 bases: TGTGCCAGCAGTTACGCGGGGCGCACTGAAGCTTTCTTT. This codes for CASSYAGRTEAFF.

Only a few counts were recorded for this clonotype. The chain combines TRBV5-1 with TRBJ2-7; tentative D call: TRBD1 (6 bases). The V and J ends lost 4 bases and 0 bases respectively, with 14 bases between them. The CDR3 has 15 amino acids. Germline-derived CDR1 and CDR2 are SGHRS and YFSETQ. The CDR3 spells CASSVTTGASYEQYF. DNA for the CDR3: TGCGCCAGCAGCGTAACGACAGGCGCCTCCTACGAGCAGTACTTC.

This clonotype was counted only a few times. The genes are TRBV25-1 and TRBJ2-3, with D possibly TRBD1 on 5 matching bases. The CDR3 length is 13 residues. Germline V CDR1 and CDR2: MGHDK, SYGVNS. Trimming pared 3 bases from V and 6 bases from J, leaving 10 bases between. CDR3 sequence (DNA): TGTGCCAGCAGTGATCAGGGATCGGATACGCAGTATTTT. It yields the protein CASSDQGSDTQYF. Full variable domain (remainder filled in from reference TRBV25-1 and TRBJ2-3): EADIYQTPRYLVIGTGKKITLECSQTMGHDKMYWYQQDPGMELHLIHYSYGVNSTEKGDLSSESTVSRIRTEHFPLTLESARPSHTSQYLCASSDQGSDTQYFGPGTRLTVL.

This clonotype was counted at least ten times. This CDR3 reads CASSLAQGKAFF. The CDR3 DNA sequence: TGTGCCAGCAGCTTAGCACAGGGTAAGGCTTTCTTT. The chain joins TRBV11-2 to TRBJ1-1, with a tentative D call TRBD1 (6 bases). Trimming cost V 1 base and J 11 bases, with 11 bases left between them. From germline, CDR1 is SGHAT and CDR2 FQNNGV. The CDR3 is made up of 12 amino acids.

V and J are TRBV12-3 or TRBV12-4 and TRBJ1-1; D remains ambiguous. CDR3 length: 14 residues. Trimming left V 6 bases short and J 4 bases short, with 15 bases between. Here the CDR3 DNA reads TGTGCCAGCAGCCTACACCAAGGGTCCACTGAAGCTTTCTTT. Amino acids: CASSLHQGSTEAFF.

The V call is TRBV5-1, the J call TRBJ1-3; D gene unclear. The germline V gene has CDR1 SGHRS and CDR2 YFSETQ. The CDR3 totals 14 residues. With 7 bases removed from V and 0 bases from J, the gap between germline ends came to 11 bases. As DNA, the CDR3 is TGCGCCAGCCGTGACGGTCGCTCTGGAAACACCATATATTTT. This encodes CASRDGRSGNTIYF.

The chain employs TRBV25-1 and TRBJ2-7; 10 positions match TRBD2. The CDR3 has 14 residues. Germline lookup yields CDR1 MGHDK and CDR2 SYGVNS. Trimming at V came to 9 bases and at J to 5 bases, leaving 10 bases not matched to a gene. CDR3 protein: CASRTSGGIDEQYF. The CDR3 bases are TGTGCCAGTAGGACTAGCGGCGGGATCGACGAGCAGTACTTC.

The gene calls are TRBV12-3 or TRBV12-4 and TRBJ1-1, with D possibly TRBD1 on 5 matching bases. This CDR3 is built from 13 residues. V lost 6 bases and J lost 4, with 12 bases in between. DNA for the CDR3: TGTGCCAGCAGGGTCGGGGGAGGCACTGAAGCTTTCTTT. It specifies CASRVGGGTEAFF.

The chain employs TRBV30 and TRBJ1-1; D not resolved. Deletions cut 8 bases from V and 5 bases from J, with 9 bases between. The germline CDR1 and CDR2 sequences are GTSNPN and SVGIG (reference sequence). The CDR3 loop spans 10 amino acids. The CDR3 loop reads CAVIGTEAFF. For the CDR3, the DNA is TGTGCCGTGATAGGAACTGAAGCTTTCTTT.

The chain is built from TRBV29-1 and TRBJ1-2, with D perhaps matching TRBD1 (6 bases). This CDR3 spans 12 amino acids. Trimming stripped 7 bases from V and 8 bases from J, with 17 bases between. Per the germline V gene, CDR1 is SQVTM and CDR2 is ANQGSEA. The CDR3 reads CSGGQQGWGYTF. CDR3 nucleotide sequence: TGCAGCGGCGGACAACAGGGTTGGGGCTACACCTTC.

This rearrangement joins TRBV28 to TRBJ1-2, with TRBD1 as a possible D gene (6 bases). V lost 2 bases and J lost 8, with 9 bases in between. Germline loops: CDR1 MDHEN, CDR2 SYDVKM. This CDR3 is built from 12 residues. CDR3 DNA: TGTGCCAGCAGTTTAAGGACAGAAGGCTACACCTTC. Amino acids: CASSLRTEGYTF.

There are a few counts of this clonotype. The chain joins TRBV9 to TRBJ2-2, with a tentative D call TRBD2 (7 bases). Trimming took off 7 bases at V and 3 bases at J, with 10 bases between the two ends. The CDR3 loop spans 13 amino acids. Germline assignment: CDR1 SGDLS and CDR2 YYNGEE. The CDR3 DNA is TGTGCCAGCCGGGGGGCCGACACCGGGGAGCTGTTTTTT. This gives the protein CASRGADTGELFF.